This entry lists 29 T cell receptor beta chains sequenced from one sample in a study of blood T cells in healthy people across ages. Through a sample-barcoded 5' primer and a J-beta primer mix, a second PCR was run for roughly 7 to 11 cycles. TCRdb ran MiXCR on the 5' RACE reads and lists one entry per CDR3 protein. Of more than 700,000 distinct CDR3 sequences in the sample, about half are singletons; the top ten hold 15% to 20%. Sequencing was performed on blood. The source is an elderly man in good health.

The CDR3 sequence: CASSESTGGAKNIQYF. CDR3 coding DNA: TGCGCCAGCAGTGAGTCGACTGGCGGGGCCAAAAACATTCAGTACTTC. This chain joins TRBV10-1 and TRBJ2-4; a possible D gene is TRBD2 (5 bases). Germline V CDR1 and CDR2: WNHNN, SYGVQD (reference sequence). V gave up 0 bases and J gave up 1 base, with 10 bases separating them. This CDR3 has 16 residues.

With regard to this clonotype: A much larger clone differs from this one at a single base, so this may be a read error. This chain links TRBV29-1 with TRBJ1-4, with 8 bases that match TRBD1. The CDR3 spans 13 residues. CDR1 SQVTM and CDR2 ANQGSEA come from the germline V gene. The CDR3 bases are TGCGGCGTTGCAGGGGGCCGAGGTGAAAAACTGTTTTTT. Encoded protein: CGVAGGRGEKLFF.

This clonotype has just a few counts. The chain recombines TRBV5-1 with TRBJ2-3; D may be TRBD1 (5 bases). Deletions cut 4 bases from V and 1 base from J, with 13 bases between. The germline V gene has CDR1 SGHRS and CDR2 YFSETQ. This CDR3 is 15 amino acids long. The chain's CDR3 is CASSMQGAGTDTQYF. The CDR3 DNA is TGCGCCAGCAGCATGCAGGGCGCGGGCACAGATACGCAGTATTTT.

The CDR3, as DNA: TGTGCCAGCAGCTCCATGAGGACAACTAATGAAAAACTGTTTTTT. Amino acids: CASSSMRTTNEKLFF. The rearrangement uses TRBV7-2 and TRBJ1-4; D is uncertain. The V and J ends lost 4 bases and 0 bases respectively, with 9 bases between them. From germline, CDR1 is SGHTA and CDR2 FQGNSA. CDR3 length: 15 amino acids.

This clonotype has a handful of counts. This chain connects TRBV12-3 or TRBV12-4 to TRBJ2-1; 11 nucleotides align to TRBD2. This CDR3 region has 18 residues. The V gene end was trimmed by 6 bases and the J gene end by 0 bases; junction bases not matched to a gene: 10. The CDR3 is CASSPGLAGRSSYNEQFF. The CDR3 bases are TGTGCCAGCAGCCCCGGACTAGCGGGCCGTAGCTCCTACAATGAGCAGTTCTTC.

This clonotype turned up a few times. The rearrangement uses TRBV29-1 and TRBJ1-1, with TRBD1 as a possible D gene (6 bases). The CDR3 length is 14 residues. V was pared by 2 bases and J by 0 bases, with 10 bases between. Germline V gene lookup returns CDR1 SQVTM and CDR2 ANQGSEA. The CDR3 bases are TGCAGCGTTGAATTCCAGGGGATGAACACTGAAGCTTTCTTT. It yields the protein CSVEFQGMNTEAFF. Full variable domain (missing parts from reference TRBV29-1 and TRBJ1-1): SAVISQKPSRDICQRGTSLTIQCQVDSQVTMMFWYRQQPGQSLTLIATANQGSEATYESGFVIDKFPISRPNLTFSTLTVSNMSPEDSSIYLCSVEFQGMNTEAFFGQGTRLTVV.

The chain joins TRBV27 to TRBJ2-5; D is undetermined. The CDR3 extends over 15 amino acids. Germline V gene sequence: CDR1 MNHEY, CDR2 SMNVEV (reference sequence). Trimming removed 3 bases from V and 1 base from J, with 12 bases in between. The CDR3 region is CASSFSIDGQETQYF. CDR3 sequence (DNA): TGTGCCAGCAGTTTTTCAATCGACGGCCAAGAGACCCAGTACTTC.

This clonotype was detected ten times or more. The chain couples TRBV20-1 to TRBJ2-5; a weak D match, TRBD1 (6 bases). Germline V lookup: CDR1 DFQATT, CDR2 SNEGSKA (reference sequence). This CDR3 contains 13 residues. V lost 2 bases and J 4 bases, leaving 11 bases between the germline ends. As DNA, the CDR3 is TGCAGTGCTAGACAGGGGAAAATAGAGACCCAGTACTTC. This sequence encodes CSARQGKIETQYF.

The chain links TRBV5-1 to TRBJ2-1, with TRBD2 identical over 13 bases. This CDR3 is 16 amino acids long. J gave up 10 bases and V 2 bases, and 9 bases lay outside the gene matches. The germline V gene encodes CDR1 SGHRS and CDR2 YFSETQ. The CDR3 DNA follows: TGCGCCAGCAGCTTACTCGGACTAGCGGGAGAAGAGGAGCAGTTCTTC. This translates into CASSLLGLAGEEEQFF.

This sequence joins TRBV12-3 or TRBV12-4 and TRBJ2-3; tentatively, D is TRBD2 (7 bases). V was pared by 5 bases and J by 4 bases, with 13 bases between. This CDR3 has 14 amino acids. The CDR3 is CASSIGRTADTQYF. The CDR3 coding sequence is TGTGCCAGCAGTATCGGGAGGACAGCAGATACGCAGTATTTT.

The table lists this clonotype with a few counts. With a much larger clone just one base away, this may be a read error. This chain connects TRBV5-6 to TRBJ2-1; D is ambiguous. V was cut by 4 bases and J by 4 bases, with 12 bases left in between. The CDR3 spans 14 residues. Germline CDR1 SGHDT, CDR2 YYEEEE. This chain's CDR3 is CASSVADSYNEQFF. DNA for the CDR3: TGTGCCAGCAGCGTGGCCGATAGTTACAATGAGCAGTTCTTC. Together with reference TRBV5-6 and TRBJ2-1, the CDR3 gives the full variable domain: DAGVTQSPTHLIKTRGQQVTLRCSPKSGHDTVSWYQQALGQGPQFIFQYYEEEERQRGNFPDRFSGHQFPNYSSELNVNALLLGDSALYLCASSVADSYNEQFFGPGTRLTVL.

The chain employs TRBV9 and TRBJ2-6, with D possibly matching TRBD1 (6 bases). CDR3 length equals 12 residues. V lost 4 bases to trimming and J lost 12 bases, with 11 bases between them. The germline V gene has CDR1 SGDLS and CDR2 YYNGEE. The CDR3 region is CASSSTGFVLTF. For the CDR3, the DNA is TGTGCCAGCAGCTCTACAGGGTTCGTCCTGACTTTC.

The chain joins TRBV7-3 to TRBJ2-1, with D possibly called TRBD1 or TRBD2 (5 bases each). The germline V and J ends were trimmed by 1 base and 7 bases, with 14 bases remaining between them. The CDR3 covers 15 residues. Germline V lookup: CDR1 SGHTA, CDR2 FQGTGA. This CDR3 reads CASSLMPGLENEQFF. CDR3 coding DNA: TGTGCCAGCAGCTTAATGCCGGGGCTCGAGAATGAGCAGTTCTTC.

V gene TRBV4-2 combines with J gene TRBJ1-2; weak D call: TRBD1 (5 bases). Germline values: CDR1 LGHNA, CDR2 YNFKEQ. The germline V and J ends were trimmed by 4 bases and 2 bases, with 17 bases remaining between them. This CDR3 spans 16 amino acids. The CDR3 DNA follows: TGTGCCAGCAGCCGAGACCGGGACGGCAGAAACTATGGCTACACCTTC. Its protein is CASSRDRDGRNYGYTF.

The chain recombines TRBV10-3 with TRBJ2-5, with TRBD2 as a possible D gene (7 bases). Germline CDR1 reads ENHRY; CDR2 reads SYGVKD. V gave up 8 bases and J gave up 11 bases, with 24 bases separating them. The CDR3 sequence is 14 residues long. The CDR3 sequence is CAIAPEGGGNEQYF. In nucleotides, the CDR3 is TGTGCCATCGCACCAGAAGGCGGGGGCAATGAGCAGTACTTC.

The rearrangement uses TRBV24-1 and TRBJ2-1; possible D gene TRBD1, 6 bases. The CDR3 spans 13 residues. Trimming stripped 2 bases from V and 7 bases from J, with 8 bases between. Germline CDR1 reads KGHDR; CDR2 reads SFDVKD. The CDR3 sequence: CATSDSRGNEQFF. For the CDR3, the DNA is TGTGCCACCAGTGATTCGAGGGGGAATGAGCAGTTCTTC.

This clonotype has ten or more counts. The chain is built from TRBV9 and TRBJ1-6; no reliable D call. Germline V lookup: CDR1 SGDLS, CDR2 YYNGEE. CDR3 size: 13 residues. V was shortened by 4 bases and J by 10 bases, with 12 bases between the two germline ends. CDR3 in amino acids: CASSLQERSPLHF. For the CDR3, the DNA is TGTGCCAGCAGCTTGCAGGAGCGGTCACCCCTCCACTTT.

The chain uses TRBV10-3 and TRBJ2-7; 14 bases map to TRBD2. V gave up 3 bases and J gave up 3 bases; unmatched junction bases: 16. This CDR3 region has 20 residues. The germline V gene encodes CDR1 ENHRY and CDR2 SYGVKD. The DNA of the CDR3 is TGTGCCATCAGTGAAAACCCGGGCAGGGGACTAGCGGGAGTTAACTACGAGCAGTACTTC. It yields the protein CAISENPGRGLAGVNYEQYF.

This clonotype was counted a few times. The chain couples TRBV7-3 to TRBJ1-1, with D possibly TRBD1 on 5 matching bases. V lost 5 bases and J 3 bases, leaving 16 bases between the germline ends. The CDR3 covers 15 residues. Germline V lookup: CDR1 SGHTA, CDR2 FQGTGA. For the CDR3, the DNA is TGTGCCAGCAGCAACGTGGGGAAAGGGGACACTGAAGCTTTCTTT. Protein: CASSNVGKGDTEAFF.

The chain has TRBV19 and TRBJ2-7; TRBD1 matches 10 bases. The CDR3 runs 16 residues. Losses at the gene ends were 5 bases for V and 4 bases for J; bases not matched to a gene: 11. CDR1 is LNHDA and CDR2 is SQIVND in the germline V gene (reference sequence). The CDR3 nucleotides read TGTGCCAGTAGTTCCCAGGGACAGGGGAGGTGGTACGAGCAGTACTTC. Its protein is CASSSQGQGRWYEQYF. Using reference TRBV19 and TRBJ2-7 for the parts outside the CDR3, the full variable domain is DGGITQSPKYLFRKEGQNVTLSCEQNLNHDAMYWYRQDPGQGLRLIYYSQIVNDFQKGDIAEGYSVSREKKESFPLTVTSAQKNPTAFYLCASSSQGQGRWYEQYFGPGTRLTVT.

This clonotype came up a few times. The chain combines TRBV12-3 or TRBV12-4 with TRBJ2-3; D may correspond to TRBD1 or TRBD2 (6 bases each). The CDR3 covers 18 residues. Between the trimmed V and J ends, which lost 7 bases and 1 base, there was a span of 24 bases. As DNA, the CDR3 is TGTGCCAGCATTTTTGAGGGGGGTACTCTGGCCCGCACAGATACGCAGTATTTT. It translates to CASIFEGGTLARTDTQYF.

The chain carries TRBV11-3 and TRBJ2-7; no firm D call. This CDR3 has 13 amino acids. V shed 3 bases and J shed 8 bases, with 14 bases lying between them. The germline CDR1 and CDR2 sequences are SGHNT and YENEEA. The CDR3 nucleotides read TGTGCCAGCAGCTTGGACGTCGGTAGGCAGCAGTACTTC. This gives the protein CASSLDVGRQQYF.

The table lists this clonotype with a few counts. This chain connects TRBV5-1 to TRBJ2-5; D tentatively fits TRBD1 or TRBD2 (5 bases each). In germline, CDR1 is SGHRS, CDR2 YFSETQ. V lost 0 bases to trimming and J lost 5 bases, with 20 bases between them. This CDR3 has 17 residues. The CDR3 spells CASSLDGGRIASETQYF. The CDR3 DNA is TGCGCCAGCAGCTTGGATGGGGGTAGGATCGCATCGGAGACCCAGTACTTC.

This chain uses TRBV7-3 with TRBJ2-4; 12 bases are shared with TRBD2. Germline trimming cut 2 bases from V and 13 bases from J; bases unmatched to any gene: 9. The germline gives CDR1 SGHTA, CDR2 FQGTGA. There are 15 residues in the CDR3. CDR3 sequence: CASSLLAGGFNKQYF. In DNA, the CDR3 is TGTGCCAGCAGCTTACTAGCGGGAGGGTTCAATAAGCAGTACTTC.

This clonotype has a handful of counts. CDR3 protein: CAISESMPGGETQYF. The CDR3 DNA is TGTGCCATCAGTGAGTCAATGCCGGGAGGTGAGACCCAGTACTTC. The rearrangement uses TRBV10-3 and TRBJ2-5; 7 nucleotides align to TRBD2. Trimming took 0 bases from V and 5 from J; bases not matched to a gene: 6. Germline CDR1 ENHRY, CDR2 SYGVKD. This CDR3 is built from 15 residues.

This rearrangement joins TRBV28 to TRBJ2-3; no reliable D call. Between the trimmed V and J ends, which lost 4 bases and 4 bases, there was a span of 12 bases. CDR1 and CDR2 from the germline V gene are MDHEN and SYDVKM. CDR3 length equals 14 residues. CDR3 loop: CASSSFSNADTQYF. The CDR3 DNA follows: TGTGCCAGCAGTTCCTTTAGTAATGCAGATACGCAGTATTTT.

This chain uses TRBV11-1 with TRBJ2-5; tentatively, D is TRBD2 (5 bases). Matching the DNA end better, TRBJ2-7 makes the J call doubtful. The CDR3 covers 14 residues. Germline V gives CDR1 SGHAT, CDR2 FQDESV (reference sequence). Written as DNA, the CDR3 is TGTGCCAGCAGCTTACGTCTAGCTAACTACGAGCAGTACTTC. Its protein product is CASSLRLANYEQYF.

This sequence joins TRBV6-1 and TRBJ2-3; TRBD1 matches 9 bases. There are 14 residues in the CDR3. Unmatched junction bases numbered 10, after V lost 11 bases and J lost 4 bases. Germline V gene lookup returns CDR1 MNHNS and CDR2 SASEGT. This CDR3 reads CARIRTGVADTQYF. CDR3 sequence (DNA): TGTGCCCGCATTAGGACAGGGGTGGCAGATACGCAGTATTTT.

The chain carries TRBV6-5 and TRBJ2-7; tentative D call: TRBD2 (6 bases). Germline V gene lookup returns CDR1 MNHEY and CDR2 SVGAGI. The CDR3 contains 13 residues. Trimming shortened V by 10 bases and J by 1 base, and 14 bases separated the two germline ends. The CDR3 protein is CATQGGLSYEQYF. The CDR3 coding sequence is TGTGCCACCCAGGGTGGACTATCCTACGAGCAGTACTTC.